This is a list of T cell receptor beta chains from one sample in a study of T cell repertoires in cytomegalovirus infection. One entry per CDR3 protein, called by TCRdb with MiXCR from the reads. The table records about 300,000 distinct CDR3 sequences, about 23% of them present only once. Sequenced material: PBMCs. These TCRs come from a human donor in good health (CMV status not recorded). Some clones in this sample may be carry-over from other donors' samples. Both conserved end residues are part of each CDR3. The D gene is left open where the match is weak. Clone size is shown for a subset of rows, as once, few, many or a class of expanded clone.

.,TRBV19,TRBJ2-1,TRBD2,TGTGCCAGTAGTATTCTGTCGGGGGGAGGTGAGCAGTTCTTC,CASSILSGGGEQFF
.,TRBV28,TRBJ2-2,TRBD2,TGTGCCAGCAGAGATCCGGGACTAGTCTACACCGGGGAGCTGTTTTTT,CASRDPGLVYTGELFF
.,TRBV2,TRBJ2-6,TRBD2,TGTGCCAGCAGTGACGAGCGGGAGGGCCTAGGGGCCAACGTCCTGACTTTC,CASSDEREGLGANVLTF
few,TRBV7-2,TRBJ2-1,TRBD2,TGTGCCAGCAGCCGAACTAGCGGGGGAATCTATGAGCAGTTCTTC,CASSRTSGGIYEQFF
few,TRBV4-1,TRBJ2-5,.,TGCGCCAGCAGCCAAGATTTTGAGACCCAGTACTTC,CASSQDFETQYF
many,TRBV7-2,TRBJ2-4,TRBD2,TGTGCCAGCAGCTTGGCAAGGACTAGTCTAAATCAGTACTTC,CASSLARTSLNQYF
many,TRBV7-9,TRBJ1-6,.,TGTGCCAGCAGCCCTCCCGGGACACCTAATTCACCCCTCCACTTT,CASSPPGTPNSPLHF
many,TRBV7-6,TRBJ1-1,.,TGTGCCAGCAGCGCATATCGGGGGGTCACTGAAGCTTTCTTT,CASSAYRGVTEAFF
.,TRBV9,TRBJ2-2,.,TGTGCCAGCAGCGTAGCTATCAGCGGCGGGGAGCTGTTTTTT,CASSVAISGGELFF
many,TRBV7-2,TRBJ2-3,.,TGTGCCAGCAGCCAGCTGGGGACGCACACAGATACGCAGTATTTT,CASSQLGTHTDTQYF
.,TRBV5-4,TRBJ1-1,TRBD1,TGTGCCAGCAGCTTGGGGGGGCCGGGACAGGGGGTGAACACTGAAGCTTTCTTT,CASSLGGPGQGVNTEAFF
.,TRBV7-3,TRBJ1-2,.,TGTGCCAGCAGCTTAGCCGGCGGTAATGGCTACACCTTC,CASSLAGGNGYTF
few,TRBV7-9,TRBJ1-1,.,TGTGCCAGCAGCCCCAACCTCGACATGAACACTGAAGCTTTCTTT,CASSPNLDMNTEAFF
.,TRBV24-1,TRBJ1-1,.,TGTGCCACCAGTGATTTTAGGGGGTCGGAAGCTTTCTTT,CATSDFRGSEAFF
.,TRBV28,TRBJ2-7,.,TGTGCCAGCAGTTTTCCAACCCTGAGTTACGAGCAGTACTTC,CASSFPTLSYEQYF
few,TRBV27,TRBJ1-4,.,TGTGCCAGCAGTTTGGGCTCGGCAGGGAATGAAAAACTGTTTTTT,CASSLGSAGNEKLFF
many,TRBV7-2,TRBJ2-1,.,TGTGCCAGCAGCCGCGACACCTACAATGAGCAGTTCTTC,CASSRDTYNEQFF
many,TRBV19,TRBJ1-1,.,TGTGCCAGTAGTATTGGGGAGGGCACTGAAGCTTTCTTT,CASSIGEGTEAFF
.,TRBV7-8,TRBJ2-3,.,TGTGCCAGCAGCCGACTAGGCGCAGATACGCAGTATTTT,CASSRLGADTQYF
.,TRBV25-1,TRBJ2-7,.,TGTGCCAGCAGTGAATATGAGGGTCCCTACGAGCAGCACTTC,CASSEYEGPYEQHF
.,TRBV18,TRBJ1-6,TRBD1,TGTGCCAGCTCACCGACAGGGGTTGATGATTCACCCCTCCACTTT,CASSPTGVDDSPLHF
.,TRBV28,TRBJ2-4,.,TGTGCCAGCAGTCTACCCCCCGGGGTTGGGGCCAAAAACATTCAGTACTTC,CASSLPPGVGAKNIQYF
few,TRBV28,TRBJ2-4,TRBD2,TGTGCCAGCAGTTTACCGGGAGGACTAGAAAACATTCAGTACTTC,CASSLPGGLENIQYF
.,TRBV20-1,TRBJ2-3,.,TGCAGTGCCGTCGACAGGGAGGTTACAGATACGCAGTATTTT,CSAVDREVTDTQYF
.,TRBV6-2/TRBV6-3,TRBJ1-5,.,TGTGCCAGCGTCCAGGGAGACAATCAGCCCCAGCATTTT,CASVQGDNQPQHF
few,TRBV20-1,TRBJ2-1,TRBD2,TGCAGTGCCCCCGGACTAGCGGTTAACAATGAGCAGTTCTTC,CSAPGLAVNNEQFF
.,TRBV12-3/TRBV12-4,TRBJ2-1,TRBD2,TGTGCCAGCAGTTTGAGCGGGAGTACGATTTCTTTAAATGAGCAGTTCTTC,CASSLSGSTISLNEQFF
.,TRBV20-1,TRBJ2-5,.,TGCAGTGCTAAGGAAGGGAGGGAGACCCAGTACTTC,CSAKEGRETQYF
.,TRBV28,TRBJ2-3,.,TGTGCCAGCAGTTCCCTCGGGGCCATCACAGATACGCAGTATTTT,CASSSLGAITDTQYF
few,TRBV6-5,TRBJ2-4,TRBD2,TGTGCCAGCAGTTACGAGCGGGACGGAAACATTCAGTACTTC,CASSYERDGNIQYF
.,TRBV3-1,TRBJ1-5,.,TGTGCCAGCAGCCAAGCCGGAGGGTTGAATCAGCCCCAGCATTTT,CASSQAGGLNQPQHF
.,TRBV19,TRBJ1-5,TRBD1,TGTGCCAGTAGTTCTCACGGGACAGGGGGTGGCAATCAGCCCCAGCATTTT,CASSSHGTGGGNQPQHF
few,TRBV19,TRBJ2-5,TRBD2,TGTGCCAGTAGCAGGGAGGGGCACGAGACCCAGTACTTC,CASSREGHETQYF
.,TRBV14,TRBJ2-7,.,TGTGCCAGCAGTCCACGACAGAGCTCCTACGAGCAGTACTTC,CASSPRQSSYEQYF
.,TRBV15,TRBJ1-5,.,TGTGCCACCAGCAGAGATTTAGGCGAGCCCCAGCATTTT,CATSRDLGEPQHF
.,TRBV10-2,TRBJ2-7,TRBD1,TGCGCCAGCGGGACAGGGGCTTACGAGCAGTACTTC,CASGTGAYEQYF
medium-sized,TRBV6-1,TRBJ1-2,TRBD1,TGTGCCAGCAGTCCTGTCACCGGGACAGGGTACTATGGCTACACCTTC,CASSPVTGTGYYGYTF
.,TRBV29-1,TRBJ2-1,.,TGCAGCGCTCTTAAGGGGGGCAATGAGCTGTTCTTC,CSALKGGNELFF
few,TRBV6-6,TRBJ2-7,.,TGTGCCAGCAGTCGGGACGTTGGTTCCTACGAGCAGTACTTC,CASSRDVGSYEQYF
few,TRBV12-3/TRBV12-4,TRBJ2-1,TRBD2,TGTGCCAGCAGGGTTTCTAGCGGCTCCTACAATGAGCAGTTCTTC,CASRVSSGSYNEQFF
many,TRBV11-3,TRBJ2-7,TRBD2,TGTGCCAGCAGCTTAAGCGGGAGTTTGAGCGAGCAGTACTTC,CASSLSGSLSEQYF
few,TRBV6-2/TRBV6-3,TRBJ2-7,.,TGTGCCAGCAGCTTACTTTTCGGGGAGAGCTCCTTC,CASSLLFGESSF
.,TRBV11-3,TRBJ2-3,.,TGTGCCAGCAGCTTTCACGGGGCCCCGAGGACAGATACGCAGTATTTT,CASSFHGAPRTDTQYF
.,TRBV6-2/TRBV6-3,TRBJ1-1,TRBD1,TGTGCCAGCCAGGGACAGGGGGGGACTCGGAACACTGAAGCTTTCTTT,CASQGQGGTRNTEAFF
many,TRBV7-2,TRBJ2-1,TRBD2,TGTGCCAGCAGCTTCTACGGGGGGGCAGGTGAGCAGTTCTTC,CASSFYGGAGEQFF
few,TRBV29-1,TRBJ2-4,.,TGCAGCGTTGAAGTCTCGAGGGGCCCAAACATTCAGTACTTC,CSVEVSRGPNIQYF
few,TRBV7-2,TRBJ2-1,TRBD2,TGTGCCAGCAGCTTAGGGGGCGGGAGAAGGCCCCATGAGCAGTTCTTC,CASSLGGGRRPHEQFF
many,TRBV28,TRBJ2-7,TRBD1,TGTGCCAGCAGTGTCTCGGGACAGGGCTCCTACGAGCAGTACTTC,CASSVSGQGSYEQYF
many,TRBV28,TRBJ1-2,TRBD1,TGTGCCAGCGGGCCCTTCAGGGGGCTAGGCTATGGCTACACCTTC,CASGPFRGLGYGYTF
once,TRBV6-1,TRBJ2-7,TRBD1,TGTGCCAGCAGTTTGACAGGGGTTGCAGGACTCTACGAGCAGTACTTC,CASSLTGVAGLYEQYF
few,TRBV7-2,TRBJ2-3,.,TGTGCCAGCAGCCGAGGACAGGCGGGGGGCTGGGATACGCAGTATTTT,CASSRGQAGGWDTQYF
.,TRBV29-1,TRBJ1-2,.,TGCAGCGGGACTGAACAGTACAGGGATGGCTACACCTTC,CSGTEQYRDGYTF